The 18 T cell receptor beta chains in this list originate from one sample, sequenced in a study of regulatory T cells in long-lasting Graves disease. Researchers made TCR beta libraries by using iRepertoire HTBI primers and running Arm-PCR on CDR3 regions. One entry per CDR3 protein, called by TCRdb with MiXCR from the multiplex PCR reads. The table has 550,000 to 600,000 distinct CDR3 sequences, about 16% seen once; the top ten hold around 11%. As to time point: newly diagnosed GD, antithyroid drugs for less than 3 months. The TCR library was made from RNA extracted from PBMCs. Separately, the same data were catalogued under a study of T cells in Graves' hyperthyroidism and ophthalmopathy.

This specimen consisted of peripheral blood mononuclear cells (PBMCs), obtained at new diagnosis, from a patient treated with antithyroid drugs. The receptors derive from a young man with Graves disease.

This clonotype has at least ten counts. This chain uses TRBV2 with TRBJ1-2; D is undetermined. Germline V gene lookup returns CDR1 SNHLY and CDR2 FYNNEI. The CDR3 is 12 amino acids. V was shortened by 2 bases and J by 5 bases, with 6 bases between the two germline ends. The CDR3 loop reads CASSESTYGYTF. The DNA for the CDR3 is TGTGCCAGCAGTGAAAGCACGTATGGCTACACCTTC.

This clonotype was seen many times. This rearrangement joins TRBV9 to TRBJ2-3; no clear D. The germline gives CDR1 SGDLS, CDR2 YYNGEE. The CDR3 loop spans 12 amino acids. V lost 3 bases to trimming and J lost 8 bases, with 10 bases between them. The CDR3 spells CASSATASTQYF. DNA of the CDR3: TGTGCCAGCAGCGCCACCGCCAGTACGCAGTATTTT.

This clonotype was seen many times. The CDR3 DNA reads as TGTGCCAGCAGTGATCCGGGAACTAGCGCGACCTACAATGAGCAGTTCTTC. Amino acid sequence: CASSDPGTSATYNEQFF. The chain joins TRBV2 to TRBJ2-1; 7 bases match TRBD2. The V gene end was trimmed by 3 bases and the J gene end by 2 bases; junction bases not matched to a gene: 10. The CDR3 loop spans 17 amino acids. The germline gives CDR1 SNHLY, CDR2 FYNNEI. The variable domain in full, with the rest retrieved from reference TRBV2 and TRBJ2-1, is EPEVTQTPSHQVTQMGQEVILRCVPISNHLYFYWYRQILGQKVEFLVSFYNNEISEKSEIFDDQFSVERPDGSNFTLKIRSTKLEDSAMYFCASSDPGTSATYNEQFFGPGTRLTVL.

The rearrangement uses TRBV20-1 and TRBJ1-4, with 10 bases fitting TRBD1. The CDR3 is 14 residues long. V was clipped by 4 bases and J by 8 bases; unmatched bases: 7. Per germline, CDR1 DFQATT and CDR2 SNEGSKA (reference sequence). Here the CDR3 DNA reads TGCAGTGCTACCCGTAGGACAGGGGGGGAAAAACTGTTTTTT. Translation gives CSATRRTGGEKLFF.

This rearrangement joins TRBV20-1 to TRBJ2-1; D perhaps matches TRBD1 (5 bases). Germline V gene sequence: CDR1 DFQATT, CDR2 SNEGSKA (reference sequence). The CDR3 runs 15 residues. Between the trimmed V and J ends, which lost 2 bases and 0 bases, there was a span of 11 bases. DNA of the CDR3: TGCAGTGCTAGAATAGGGGTAAGCTCCTACAATGAGCAGTTCTTC. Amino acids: CSARIGVSSYNEQFF.

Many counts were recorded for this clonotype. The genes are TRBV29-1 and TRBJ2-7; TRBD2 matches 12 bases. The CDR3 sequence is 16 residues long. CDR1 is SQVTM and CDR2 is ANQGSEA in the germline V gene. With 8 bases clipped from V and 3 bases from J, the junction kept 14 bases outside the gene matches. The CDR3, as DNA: TGCAGCCAAATTTACGAGACTAGCGGGGGTTACTACGAGCAGTACTTC. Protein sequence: CSQIYETSGGYYEQYF.

This CDR3 is CASSPSEEENTEAFF. CDR3 nucleotide sequence: TGTGCCAGCTCACCATCGGAGGAAGAGAACACTGAAGCTTTCTTT. This sequence joins TRBV18 and TRBJ1-1; D is ambiguous. CDR1 KGHSH and CDR2 LQKENI come from the germline V gene. The V end was cut by 2 bases, the J end by 1 base, with 11 bases between. The CDR3 sequence is 15 residues long.

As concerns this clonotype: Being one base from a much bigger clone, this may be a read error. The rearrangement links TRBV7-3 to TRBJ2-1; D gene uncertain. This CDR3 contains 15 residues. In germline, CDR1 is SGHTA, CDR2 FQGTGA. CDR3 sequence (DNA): TGTGCCAGCAGCATAACCTCTTCCGGCTACAATGAGCAGTTCTTC. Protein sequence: CASSITSSGYNEQFF.

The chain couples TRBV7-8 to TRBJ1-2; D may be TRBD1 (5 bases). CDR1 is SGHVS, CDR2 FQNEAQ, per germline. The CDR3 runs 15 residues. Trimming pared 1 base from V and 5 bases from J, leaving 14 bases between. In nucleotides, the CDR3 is TGTGCCAGCAGCTTAGTCCTCGGGGGTGTTTATGGCTACACCTTC. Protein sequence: CASSLVLGGVYGYTF.

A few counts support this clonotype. The CDR3 DNA reads as TGTGCCAGCAGCTTCGGACAGGGGTGGGGCTACACCTTC. As protein: CASSFGQGWGYTF. The chain employs TRBV3-1 and TRBJ1-2, with 9 bases fitting TRBD1. In germline, CDR1 is LGHDT, CDR2 YNNKEL (reference sequence). This CDR3 is 13 amino acids long. The V gene end was trimmed by 5 bases and the J gene end by 8 bases; junction bases not matched to a gene: 6.

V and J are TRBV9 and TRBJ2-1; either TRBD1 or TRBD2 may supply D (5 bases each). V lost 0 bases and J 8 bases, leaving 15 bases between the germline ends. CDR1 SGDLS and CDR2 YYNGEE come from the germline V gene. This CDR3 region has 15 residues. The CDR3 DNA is TGTGCCAGCAGCGTAGGGGGGATCCTAATACATGAGCAGTTCTTC. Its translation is CASSVGGILIHEQFF.

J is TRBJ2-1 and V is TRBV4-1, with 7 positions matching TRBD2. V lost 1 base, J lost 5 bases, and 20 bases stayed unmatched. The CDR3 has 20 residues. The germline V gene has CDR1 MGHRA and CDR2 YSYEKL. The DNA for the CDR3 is TGCGCCAGCAGCCAAGCCGTGGGGGGGAAAGTGGGAGGGCCTAACAATGAGCAGTTCTTC. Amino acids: CASSQAVGGKVGGPNNEQFF.

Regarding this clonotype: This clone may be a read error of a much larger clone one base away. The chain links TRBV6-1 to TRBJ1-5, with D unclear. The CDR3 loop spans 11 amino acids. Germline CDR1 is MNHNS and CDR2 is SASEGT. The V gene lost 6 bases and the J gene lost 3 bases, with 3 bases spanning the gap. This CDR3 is CASSNNQPQHF. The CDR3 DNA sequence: TGTGCCAGCAGCAACAATCAGCCCCAGCATTTT.

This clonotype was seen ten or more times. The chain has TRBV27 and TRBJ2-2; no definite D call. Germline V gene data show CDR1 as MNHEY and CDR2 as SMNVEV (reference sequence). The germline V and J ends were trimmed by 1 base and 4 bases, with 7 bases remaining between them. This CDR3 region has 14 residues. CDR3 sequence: CASSLLVSTGELFF. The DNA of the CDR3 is TGTGCCAGCAGTTTATTAGTTAGCACCGGGGAGCTGTTTTTT.

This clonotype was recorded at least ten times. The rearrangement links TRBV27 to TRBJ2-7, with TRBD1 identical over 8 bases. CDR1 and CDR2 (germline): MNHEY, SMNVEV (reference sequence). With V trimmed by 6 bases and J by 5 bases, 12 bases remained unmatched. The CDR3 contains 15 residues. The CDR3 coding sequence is TGTGCCAGCAGCCGAACGACAGGGGAGCGGAACGAGCAGTACTTC. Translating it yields CASSRTTGERNEQYF.

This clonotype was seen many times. The CDR3 is CASSSDPISVLSYNEQFF. The CDR3 coding sequence is TGTGCCAGCAGCTCTGACCCAATTAGCGTACTATCCTACAATGAGCAGTTCTTC. The chain recombines TRBV7-8 with TRBJ2-1; weak D call: TRBD2 (5 bases). There are 18 residues in the CDR3. The V gene's germline CDR1 is SGHVS and CDR2 FQNEAQ. V was pared by 4 bases and J by 1 base, with 20 bases between.

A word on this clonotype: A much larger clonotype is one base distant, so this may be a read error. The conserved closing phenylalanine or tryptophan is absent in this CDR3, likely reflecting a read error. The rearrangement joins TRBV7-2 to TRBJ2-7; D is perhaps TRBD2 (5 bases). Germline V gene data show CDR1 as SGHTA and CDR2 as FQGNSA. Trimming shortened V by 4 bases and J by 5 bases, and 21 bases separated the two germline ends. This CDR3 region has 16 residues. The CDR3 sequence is CASSSSRRGSLNEQYS. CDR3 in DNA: TGTGCCAGCAGCTCCTCCCGGAGAGGGAGCCTTAACGAGCAGTACTCC.

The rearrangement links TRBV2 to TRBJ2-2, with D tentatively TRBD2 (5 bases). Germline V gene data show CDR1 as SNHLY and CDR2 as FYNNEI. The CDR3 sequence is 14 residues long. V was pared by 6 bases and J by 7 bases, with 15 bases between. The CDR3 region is CASRPEGGGGELFF. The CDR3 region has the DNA TGTGCCAGCAGACCAGAAGGAGGTGGCGGGGAGCTGTTTTTT.